The sequence of this T cell receptor beta chain was determined in a study of control samples from healthy donors and cancer patients. The CDR3 consists of 15 residues. The V and J ends lost 8 bases and 1 base respectively, with 17 bases between them. From germline, CDR1 is LNHDA and CDR2 SQIVND (reference sequence). Measured with immunoSEQ multiplex PCR; TCRdb has only the in-frame clones, and not every one. Altogether 85,000 to 95,000 clones are present, 82% being singletons, with the ten largest covering roughly 9.8%. The chain recombines TRBV19 with TRBJ1-1; D is ambiguous. Source material: blood. This receptor was obtained from a woman aged 55-70 years in good health. The CDR3 sequence is CASRTDRTGNTEAFF. As DNA, the CDR3 is TGTGCCAGTCGAACGGACCGGACCGGGAACACTGAAGCTTTCTTT.